The rows below give T cell receptor beta chains drawn from one sample of a study of CD8 T cells in Susac syndrome. TCRdb called the immunoSEQ multiplex PCR reads again in MiXCR, with one record for every CDR3 protein. The sample lists under 200,000 distinct CDR3 sequences; roughly 96% were seen once. Sequencing was performed on CD8+ T cells from PBMCs. Receptor source: a human donor with multiple sclerosis. Both conserved end residues are part of each CDR3. The D gene is left open where the match is weak. Clone size is stated in some rows and not others, as once, few, many or a class when expanded.

j_call d_call clone_size v_call cdr3_aa cdr3_nt
TRBJ1-2 - - TRBV20-1 CSARDRAGGYYGYTF TGCAGTGCTAGAGATAGGGCAGGCGGATATTATGGCTACACCTTC
TRBJ2-7 TRBD2 - TRBV9 CASSVGLAGNYEQYF TGTGCCAGCAGCGTAGGACTAGCCGGCAACTACGAGCAGTACTTC
TRBJ1-1 - - TRBV13 CASSLVAEGTEAFF TGTGCCAGCAGCTTAGTGGCAGAGGGGACTGAAGCTTTCTTT
TRBJ2-5 - - TRBV30 CAWGEALIQETQYF TGTGCCTGGGGGGAGGCACTAATACAAGAGACCCAGTACTTC
TRBJ2-2 TRBD2 - TRBV9 CASSVEGLAGYTGELFF TGTGCCAGCAGCGTAGAGGGTCTAGCGGGATACACCGGGGAGCTGTTTTTT
TRBJ2-1 - - TRBV14 CASSQESYNEQFF TGTGCCAGCAGCCAAGAGTCATACAATGAGCAGTTCTTC
TRBJ2-1 TRBD2 - TRBV7-7 CASSPTSGRGGEQFF TGTGCTAGCAGCCCGACTAGCGGGAGAGGAGGCGAGCAGTTCTTC
TRBJ2-7 - - TRBV6-5 CASSYSTGEEQYF TGTGCCAGCAGTTACTCGACAGGCGAAGAGCAGTACTTC
TRBJ2-5 - - TRBV13 CASSLLRGSDQETQYF TGTGCCAGCAGCTTATTACGGGGCTCGGACCAAGAGACCCAGTACTTC
TRBJ2-1 - once TRBV27 CASSSAGEQFF TGTGCCAGCAGTTCGGCGGGTGAGCAGTTCTTC
TRBJ2-2 - - TRBV28 CASSLFGPNHDTGELFF TGTGCCAGCAGTTTATTCGGGCCGAACCATGACACCGGGGAGCTGTTTTTT
TRBJ2-1 - - TRBV29-1 CSVEESSYNEQFF TGCAGCGTTGAAGAGAGCTCCTACAATGAGCAGTTCTTC
TRBJ2-7 TRBD2 few TRBV7-9 CASSRLAGYYEQYF TGTGCCAGCAGCAGACTAGCGGGATACTACGAGCAGTACTTC
TRBJ2-1 - once TRBV7-3 CASSLKSAPSSYNEQFF TGTGCCAGCAGCTTAAAATCCGCGCCGAGCTCCTACAATGAGCAGTTCTTC
TRBJ1-2 - - TRBV6-1 CASMGGGYGYTF TGTGCCAGCATGGGGGGCGGCTATGGCTACACCTTC
TRBJ1-1 - - TRBV27 CASSDGQTLTEAFF TGTGCCAGCAGCGACGGACAGACCCTCACTGAAGCTTTCTTT
TRBJ2-1 - - TRBV7-8 CASSGIEQFF TGTGCCAGCAGTGGTATAGAGCAGTTCTTC